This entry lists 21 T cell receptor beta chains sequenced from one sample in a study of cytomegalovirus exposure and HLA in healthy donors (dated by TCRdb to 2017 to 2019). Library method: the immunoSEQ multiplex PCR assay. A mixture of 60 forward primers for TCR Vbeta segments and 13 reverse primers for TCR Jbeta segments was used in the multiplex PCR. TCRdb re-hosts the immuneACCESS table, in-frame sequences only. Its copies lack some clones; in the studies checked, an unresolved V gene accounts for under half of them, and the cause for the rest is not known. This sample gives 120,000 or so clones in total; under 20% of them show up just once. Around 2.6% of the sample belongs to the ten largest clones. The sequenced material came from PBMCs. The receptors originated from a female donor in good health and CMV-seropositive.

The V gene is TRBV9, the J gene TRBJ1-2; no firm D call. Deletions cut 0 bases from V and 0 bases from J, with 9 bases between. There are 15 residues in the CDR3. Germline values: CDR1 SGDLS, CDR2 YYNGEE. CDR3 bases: TGTGCCAGCAGCGTAGCAAGCGCTGCTAACTATGGCTACACCTTC. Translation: CASSVASAANYGYTF.

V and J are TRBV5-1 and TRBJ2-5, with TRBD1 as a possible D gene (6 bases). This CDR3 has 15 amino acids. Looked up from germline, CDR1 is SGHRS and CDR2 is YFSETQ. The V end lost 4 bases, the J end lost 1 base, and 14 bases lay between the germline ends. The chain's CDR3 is CASSPQPTGQETQYF. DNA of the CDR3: TGCGCCAGCAGCCCTCAACCGACAGGCCAAGAGACCCAGTACTTC.

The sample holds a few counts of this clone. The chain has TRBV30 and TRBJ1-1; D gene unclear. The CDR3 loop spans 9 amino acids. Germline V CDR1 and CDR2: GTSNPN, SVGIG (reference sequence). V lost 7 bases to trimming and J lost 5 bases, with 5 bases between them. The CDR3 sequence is CASGTEAFF. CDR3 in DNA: TGTGCCTCCGGGACTGAAGCTTTCTTT.

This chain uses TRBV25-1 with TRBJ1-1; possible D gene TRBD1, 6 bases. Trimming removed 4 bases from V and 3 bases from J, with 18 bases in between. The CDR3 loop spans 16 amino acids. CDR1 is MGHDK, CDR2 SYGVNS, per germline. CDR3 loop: CASSALSGEYYTEAFF. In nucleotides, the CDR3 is TGTGCCAGCAGTGCCCTTTCAGGGGAATATTACACTGAAGCTTTCTTT.

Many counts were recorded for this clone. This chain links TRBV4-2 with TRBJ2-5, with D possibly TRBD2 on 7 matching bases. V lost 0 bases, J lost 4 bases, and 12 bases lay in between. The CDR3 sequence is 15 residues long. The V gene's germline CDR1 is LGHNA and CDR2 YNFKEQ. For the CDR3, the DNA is TGTGCCAGCAGCCAAGATGGGGGGGCTGCAGAGACCCAGTACTTC. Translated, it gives CASSQDGGAAETQYF.

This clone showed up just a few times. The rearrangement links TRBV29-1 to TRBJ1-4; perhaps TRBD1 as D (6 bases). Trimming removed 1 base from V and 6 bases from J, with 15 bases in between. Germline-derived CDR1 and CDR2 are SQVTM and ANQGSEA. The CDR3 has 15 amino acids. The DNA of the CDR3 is TGCAGCGTTGAAGTCGCCTGGGGGCGTTATGAAAAACTGTTTTTT. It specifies CSVEVAWGRYEKLFF.

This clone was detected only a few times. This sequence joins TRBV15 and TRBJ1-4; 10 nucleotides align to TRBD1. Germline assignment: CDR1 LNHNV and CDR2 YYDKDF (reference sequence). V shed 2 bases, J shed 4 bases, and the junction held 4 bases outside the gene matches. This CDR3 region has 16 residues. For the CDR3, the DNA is TGTGCCACCAGCAGAAAAGACAGGGGGCATAATGAAAAACTGTTTTTT. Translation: CATSRKDRGHNEKLFF.

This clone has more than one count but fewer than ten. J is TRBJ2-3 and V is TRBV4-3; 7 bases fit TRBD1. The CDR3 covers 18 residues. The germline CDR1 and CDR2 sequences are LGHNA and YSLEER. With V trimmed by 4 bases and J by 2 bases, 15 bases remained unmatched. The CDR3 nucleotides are TGCGCCAGCAGCCCTAGAATTCCGACAGGGATCCTCACAGATACGCAGTATTTT. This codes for CASSPRIPTGILTDTQYF.

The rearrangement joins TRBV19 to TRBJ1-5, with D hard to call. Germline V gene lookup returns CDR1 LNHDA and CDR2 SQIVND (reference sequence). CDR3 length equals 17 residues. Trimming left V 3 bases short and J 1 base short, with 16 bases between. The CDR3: CASSIPHSLASNQPQHF. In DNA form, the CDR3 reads TGTGCCAGTAGTATCCCGCACAGTCTGGCGAGCAATCAGCCCCAGCATTTT.

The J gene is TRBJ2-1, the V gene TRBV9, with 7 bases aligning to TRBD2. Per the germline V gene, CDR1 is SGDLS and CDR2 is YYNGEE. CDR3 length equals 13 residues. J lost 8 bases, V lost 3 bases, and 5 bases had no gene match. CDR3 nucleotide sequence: TGTGCCAGCAGCGCTAGACTAGCCCATGAGCAGTTCTTC. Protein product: CASSARLAHEQFF.

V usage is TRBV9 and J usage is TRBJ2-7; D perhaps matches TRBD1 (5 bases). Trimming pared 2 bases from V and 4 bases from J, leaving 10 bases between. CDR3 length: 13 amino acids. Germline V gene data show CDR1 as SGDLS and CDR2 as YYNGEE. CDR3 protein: CASSVGAAYEQYF. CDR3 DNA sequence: TGTGCCAGCAGCGTTGGGGCTGCTTACGAGCAGTACTTC.

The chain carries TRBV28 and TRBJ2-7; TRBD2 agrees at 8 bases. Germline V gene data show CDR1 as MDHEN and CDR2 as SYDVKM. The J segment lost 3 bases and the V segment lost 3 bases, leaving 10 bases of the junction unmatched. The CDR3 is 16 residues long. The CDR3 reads CASSFGISGAFYEQYF. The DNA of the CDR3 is TGTGCCAGCAGTTTTGGGATTAGCGGGGCGTTCTACGAGCAGTACTTC. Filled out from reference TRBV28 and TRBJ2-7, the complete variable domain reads DVKVTQSSRYLVKRTGEKVFLECVQDMDHENMFWYRQDPGLGLRLIYFSYDVKMKEKGDIPEGYSVSREKKERFSLILESASTNQTSMYLCASSFGISGAFYEQYFGPGTRLTVT.

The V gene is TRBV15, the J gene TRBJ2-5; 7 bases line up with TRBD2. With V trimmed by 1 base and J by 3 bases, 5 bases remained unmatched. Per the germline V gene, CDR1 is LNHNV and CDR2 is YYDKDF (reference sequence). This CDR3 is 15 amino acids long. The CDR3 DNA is TGTGCCACCAGCAGAGTAGGACTAGGAAAAGAGACCCAGTACTTC. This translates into CATSRVGLGKETQYF.

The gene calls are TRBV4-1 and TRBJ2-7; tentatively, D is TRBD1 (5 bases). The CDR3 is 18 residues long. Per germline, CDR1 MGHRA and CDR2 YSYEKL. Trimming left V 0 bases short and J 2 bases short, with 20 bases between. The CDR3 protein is CASSQDLGVLSPTYEQYF. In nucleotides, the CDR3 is TGCGCCAGCAGCCAAGATTTAGGGGTTCTTTCCCCCACCTACGAGCAGTACTTC.

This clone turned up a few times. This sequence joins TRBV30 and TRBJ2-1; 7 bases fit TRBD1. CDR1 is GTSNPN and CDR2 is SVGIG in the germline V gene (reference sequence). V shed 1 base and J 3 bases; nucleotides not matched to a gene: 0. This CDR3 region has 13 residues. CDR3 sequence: CAWSGDSYNEQFF. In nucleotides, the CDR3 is TGTGCCTGGAGTGGGGACAGCTACAATGAGCAGTTCTTC.

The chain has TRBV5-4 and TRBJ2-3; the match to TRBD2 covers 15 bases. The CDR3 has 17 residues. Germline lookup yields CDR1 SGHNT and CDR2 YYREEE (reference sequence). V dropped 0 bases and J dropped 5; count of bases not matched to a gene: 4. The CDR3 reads CASSLGTSGGARDTQYF. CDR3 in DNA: TGTGCCAGCAGCTTGGGGACTAGCGGGGGGGCCAGAGATACGCAGTATTTT.

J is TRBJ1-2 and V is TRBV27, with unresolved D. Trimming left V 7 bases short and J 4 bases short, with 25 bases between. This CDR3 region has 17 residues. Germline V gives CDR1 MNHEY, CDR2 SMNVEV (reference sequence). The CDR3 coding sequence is TGTGCCAGCACCGACCTGAGGGCAGGCGTATTAAGCTATGGCTACACCTTC. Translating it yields CASTDLRAGVLSYGYTF.

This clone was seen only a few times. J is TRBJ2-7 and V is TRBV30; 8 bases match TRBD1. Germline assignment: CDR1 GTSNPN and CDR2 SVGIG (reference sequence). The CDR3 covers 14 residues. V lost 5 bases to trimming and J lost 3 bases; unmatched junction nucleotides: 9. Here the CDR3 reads CAWAKGQANYEQYF. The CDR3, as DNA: TGTGCCTGGGCTAAGGGACAGGCCAACTACGAGCAGTACTTC.

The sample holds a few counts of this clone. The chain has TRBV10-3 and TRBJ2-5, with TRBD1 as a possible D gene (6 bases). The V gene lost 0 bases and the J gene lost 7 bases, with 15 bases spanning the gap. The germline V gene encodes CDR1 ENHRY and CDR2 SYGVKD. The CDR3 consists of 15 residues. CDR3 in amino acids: CAISESLDRPATQYF. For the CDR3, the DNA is TGTGCCATCAGTGAGTCCCTCGACAGGCCTGCGACCCAGTACTTC.

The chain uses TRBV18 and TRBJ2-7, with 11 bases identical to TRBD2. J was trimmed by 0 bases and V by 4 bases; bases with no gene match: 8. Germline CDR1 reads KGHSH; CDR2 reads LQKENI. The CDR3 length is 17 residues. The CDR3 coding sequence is TGTGCCAGCTCACTTATTAGCGGGGGGGCTACCTCCTACGAGCAGTACTTC. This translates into CASSLISGGATSYEQYF.

The CDR3 here is CASSQVGLAETQYF. Written as DNA, the CDR3 is TGTGCCAGCAGCCAAGTAGGCCTAGCAGAGACCCAGTACTTC. The chain is built from TRBV4-2 and TRBJ2-5, with TRBD2 as a possible D gene (5 bases). Germline values: CDR1 LGHNA, CDR2 YNFKEQ. Trimming removed 1 base at V and 4 bases at J, with 10 bases between. The CDR3 spans 14 residues.